Listed below are T cell receptor beta chains from one sample, sequenced in a study of beta chain features in type 1 diabetes. Sequencing was performed with immunoSEQ multiplex PCR; in TCRdb, only in-frame clones are kept and a portion is missing. The sample has some 140,000 clones, approximately 10% seen once. Sample: central memory CD4+ T cells from blood. The receptors here all came from a man under 40 with type 1 diabetes. Each CDR3 is given with its conserved first and last residue. Fields, in order: D gene, V gene, J gene, clone size, CDR3 DNA, CDR3 protein. A D gene is named only where the DNA matches it firmly. Size is omitted from some rows. Given values are once, few, many or a class for expanded clones.

>TRBD1|TRBV9|TRBJ1-1|few
TGTGCCAGCAGCCTTCACAGGGGTCCGGACACTGAAGCTTTCTTT
CASSLHRGPDTEAFF
>.|TRBV29-1|TRBJ1-1|.
TGCAGCGTTGAGTCGTACACTGAAGCTTTCTTT
CSVESYTEAFF
>TRBD2|TRBV5-1|TRBJ2-1|.
TGCGCCAGCAGCTTACTAGCGGGGGCGGGGAATGAGCAGTTCTTC
CASSLLAGAGNEQFF
>.|TRBV2|TRBJ1-6|few
TGTGCCAGCAGGGGGGGGCTAAGGACTAATTCACCCCTCCACTTT
CASRGGLRTNSPLHF
>TRBD1|TRBV10-3|TRBJ2-5|.
TGTGCCATCAGTGAGCCCAAGACAGGGGGTGCAGAGACCCAGTACTTC
CAISEPKTGGAETQYF
>.|TRBV9|TRBJ1-6|few
TGTGCCAGCAGCGTACAGTTCTCAAATTCACCCCTCCACTTT
CASSVQFSNSPLHF
>.|TRBV5-5|TRBJ1-2|few
TGTGCCAGCAGCGTAGAAGACACCTATGGCTACACCTTC
CASSVEDTYGYTF
>TRBD1|TRBV9|TRBJ1-6|few
TGTGCCAGCAGCGTGACAGGGACCTATAATTCACCCCTCCACTTT
CASSVTGTYNSPLHF
>TRBD1|TRBV11-2|TRBJ2-6|few
TGTGCCAGCAGCTTAGGCAGGGGGTTCAACTCTGGGGCCAACGTCCTGACTTTC
CASSLGRGFNSGANVLTF
>.|TRBV7-9|TRBJ1-1|few
TGTGCCAGCAGCTTGTCGCAGGACACTGAAGCTTTCTTT
CASSLSQDTEAFF
>TRBD1|TRBV28|TRBJ1-3|.
TGTGCCAGCAGACCGACAGGGTCTGGAAACACCATATATTTT
CASRPTGSGNTIYF
>.|TRBV18|TRBJ1-5|few
TGTGCCAGCTCACCACGGGGGGGCGAGACTCCCCAGCATTTT
CASSPRGGETPQHF
>.|TRBV14|TRBJ2-6|few
TGTGCCAGCAGCCAAGCAGTCTCTGGGGCCAACGTCCTGACTTTC
CASSQAVSGANVLTF
>.|TRBV28|TRBJ2-7|many
TGTGCCAGCACCCCGAGGGGAGGAGAGCAGTACTTC
CASTPRGGEQYF
>.|TRBV4-1|TRBJ2-7|few
TGCGCCAGCAGCCAAGATGACACATACGAGCAGTACTTC
CASSQDDTYEQYF
>.|TRBV25-1|TRBJ2-5|.
TGTGCCAGCAGTGCAAATACAGGGATCCAGACCCAGTACTTC
CASSANTGIQTQYF
>.|TRBV6-5|TRBJ1-6|few
TGTGCCAGCCGCCCGGGACTGTATAATTCACCCCTCCACTTT
CASRPGLYNSPLHF
>TRBD1|TRBV29-1|TRBJ2-3|few
TGCAGCGAGGACAGGGCAGACACAGATACGCAGTATTTT
CSEDRADTDTQYF
>TRBD2|TRBV4-2|TRBJ2-5|few
TGTGCCAGCAGCCAAGCTCAGCGGGGGGAAGAGACCCAGTACTTC
CASSQAQRGEETQYF
>TRBD2|TRBV4-2|TRBJ2-1|few
TGTGCCAGCAGTACGGAAAGGGAGCGGGGGAAGGTCTTC
CASSTERERGKVF
>TRBD1|TRBV5-1|TRBJ2-7|.
TGCGCCAGTACTGAACAGGGGGCTAACGAGCAGTACTTC
CASTEQGANEQYF
>.|TRBV28|TRBJ1-5|few
TGTGCCAGCAGTTTTCCCGGGAATAGCAATCAGCCCCAGCATTTT
CASSFPGNSNQPQHF
>.|TRBV18|TRBJ2-3|few
TGTGCCAGCTCGCCGACAGTATCCCTCACAGATACGCAGTATTTT
CASSPTVSLTDTQYF
>.|TRBV28|TRBJ2-5|few
TGTGCCAGCAGTTTATCCGGGATAAGGAGCTGGGGGACCCAGTACTTC
CASSLSGIRSWGTQYF
>TRBD1|TRBV5-6|TRBJ1-6|many
TGTGCCAGCAGCATCCCGGGACAGAGGAATTCACCCCTCCACTTT
CASSIPGQRNSPLHF
>TRBD2|TRBV15|TRBJ2-1|few
TGTGCCACCAGGCCCGGGGGGTCCTACAATGAGCAGTTCTTC
CATRPGGSYNEQFF
>.|TRBV5-4|TRBJ1-1|.
TGTGCCAGCAGCTGGGAGGATACTGAAGCTTTCTTT
CASSWEDTEAFF
>.|TRBV5-1|TRBJ2-3|.
TGCGCCAGCAGTTCGACTGGCACAGATACGCAGTATTTT
CASSSTGTDTQYF
>TRBD1|TRBV29-1|TRBJ1-3|.
TGCAGCGGCCGGACAGGGGACTCTGGAAACACCATATATTTT
CSGRTGDSGNTIYF
>.|TRBV29-1|TRBJ2-2|few
TGCAGCGTCCGAGACACCGGGGAGCTGTTTTTT
CSVRDTGELFF
>.|TRBV4-3|TRBJ1-1|.
TGCGCCAGCGCCGAGCGGGGGAACACTGAAGCTTTCTTT
CASAERGNTEAFF
>.|TRBV5-4|TRBJ2-5|.
TGTGCCAGCAGCTTAGAGTCGGTTCAAGAGACCCAGTACTTC
CASSLESVQETQYF
>.|TRBV5-8|TRBJ1-3|few
TGTGCCAGCAGCTTGAAGCGGGGAGCCTCTGGAAACACCATATATTTT
CASSLKRGASGNTIYF
>TRBD1|TRBV11-2|TRBJ2-5|.
TGTGCCAGCAGCGCAGGGGGGACCCAGTACTTC
CASSAGGTQYF
>.|TRBV28|TRBJ1-3|few
TGTGCCAGCAGTTTTTGGGGGCGCTCTGGAAACACCATATATTTT
CASSFWGRSGNTIYF
>.|TRBV18|TRBJ1-5|.
TGTGCCAGCTCTACAGGGACCGGAAATTCAGGCAATCAGCCCCAGCATTTT
CASSTGTGNSGNQPQHF
>TRBD1|TRBV4-1|TRBJ2-1|.
TGCGCCAGCAGCCAGGATGCCGGGACAGCAGAAAGAAAGCAGTTCTTC
CASSQDAGTAERKQFF
>TRBD2|TRBV19|TRBJ2-1|many
TGTGCCAGTAGTCTCTCCGCTAGCGGACGCTCCTACAATGAGCAGTTCTTC
CASSLSASGRSYNEQFF
>.|TRBV27|TRBJ2-6|few
TGTGCCAGCAGCGCCCCGGGTAACTCTGGGGCCAACGTCCTGACTTTC
CASSAPGNSGANVLTF
>.|TRBV7-9|TRBJ1-5|few
TGTGCCAGCAGCCTAGCGGGGGGGCAGCCCCAGCATTTT
CASSLAGGQPQHF
>TRBD1|TRBV9|TRBJ2-3|.
TGTGCCAGCAGCGGCACAGGGGGCGGCACAGATACGCAGTATTTT
CASSGTGGGTDTQYF
>TRBD2|TRBV18|TRBJ2-7|.
TGTGCCAGCTCTCCCGGGACTAGCGCCTACGAGCAGTACTTC
CASSPGTSAYEQYF
>TRBD1|TRBV30|TRBJ1-1|.
TGTGCCTGGAGTCGGCAGGGGGGCACTGAAGCTTTCTTT
CAWSRQGGTEAFF
>.|TRBV7-7|TRBJ2-3|.
TGTGCTAGCAGTCCCGACAGGACAGATACGCAGTATTTT
CASSPDRTDTQYF
>.|TRBV30|TRBJ1-6|few
TGTGCCTGGAGTGTTTTTCAGGGCCCCCTCCACTTT
CAWSVFQGPLHF
>TRBD2|TRBV7-9|TRBJ2-3|.
TGTGCCAGCAGCTTAGTCGGTCTAGCGGGAGATACGCAGTATTTT
CASSLVGLAGDTQYF
>TRBD1|TRBV2|TRBJ2-7|few
TGTGCCAGCAGCCTATACGACAGGGACTACGAGCAGTACTTC
CASSLYDRDYEQYF
>TRBD1|TRBV2|TRBJ2-5|many
TGTGCCAGCAGAGAGACAGGGCGGGAGACCCAGTACTTC
CASRETGRETQYF
>TRBD1|TRBV7-6|TRBJ2-5|.
TGTGCCAGCAGCTTAGCCAGGGGGCAAGAGACCCAGTACTTC
CASSLARGQETQYF